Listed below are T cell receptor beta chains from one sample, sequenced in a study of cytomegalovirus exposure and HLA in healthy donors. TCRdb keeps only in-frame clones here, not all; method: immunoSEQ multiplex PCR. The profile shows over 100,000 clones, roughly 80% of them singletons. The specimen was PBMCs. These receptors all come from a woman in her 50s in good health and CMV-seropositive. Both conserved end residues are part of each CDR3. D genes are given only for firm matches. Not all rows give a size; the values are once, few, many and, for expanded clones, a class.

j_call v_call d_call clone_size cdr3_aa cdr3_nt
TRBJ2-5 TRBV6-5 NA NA CASSAGETQYF TGTGCCAGCAGTGCAGGGGAGACCCAGTACTTC
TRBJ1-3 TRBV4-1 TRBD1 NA CASSQTRDRGGNTIYF TGCGCCAGCAGCCAAACTAGGGACAGGGGGGGAAACACCATATATTTT
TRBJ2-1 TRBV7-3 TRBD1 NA CASSSTGNEQFF TGTGCCAGCAGCTCGACAGGGAATGAGCAGTTCTTC
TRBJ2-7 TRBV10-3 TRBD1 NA CAPKTGEDYEQYF TGTGCCCCTAAGACAGGGGAGGACTACGAGCAGTACTTC
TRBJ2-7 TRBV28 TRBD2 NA CASRGTSGGAYEQYF TGTGCCAGCAGAGGGACTAGCGGGGGAGCCTACGAGCAGTACTTC
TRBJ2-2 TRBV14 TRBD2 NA CASRDLRTSGTGELFF TGTGCCAGCCGGGACTTGAGAACTAGCGGCACCGGGGAGCTGTTTTTT
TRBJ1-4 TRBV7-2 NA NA CASSLEYSNEKLFF TGTGCCAGCAGCTTAGAGTACTCTAATGAAAAACTGTTTTTT
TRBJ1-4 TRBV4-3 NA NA CASSQGPGTLFF TGCGCCAGCAGCCAAGGACCCGGGACTCTGTTTTTT
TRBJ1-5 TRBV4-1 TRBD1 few CASSLGAGGLQPQHF TGCGCCAGCAGCCTGGGGGCAGGGGGCCTTCAGCCCCAGCATTTT
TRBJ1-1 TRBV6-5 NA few CASRTGGAVTEAFF TGTGCCAGCAGAACGGGAGGGGCAGTTACTGAAGCTTTCTTT